What follows are 16 T cell receptor beta chains derived from one specimen sequenced in a study of blood T cell repertoires in COVID-19. Libraries were prepared by immunoSEQ multiplex PCR; TCRdb keeps only in-frame clonotypes and omits some of them. The sample has some 300,000 clones, roughly 88% seen once; the top ten hold 6.9%. Sequencing was performed on peripheral blood. The receptors originated from a woman in her 30s who had recovered from COVID-19.

J is TRBJ1-2 and V is TRBV24-1, with TRBD1 matching 8 bases. The CDR3 length is 17 residues. V shed 3 bases, J shed 0 bases, and the junction held 8 bases outside the gene matches. Looked up from germline, CDR1 is KGHDR and CDR2 is SFDVKD. The CDR3 nucleotides are TGTGCCACCAGTGATAACCGGGACAGGCTGTCTAACTATGGCTACACCTTC. Protein product: CATSDNRDRLSNYGYTF.

The chain uses TRBV12-3 or TRBV12-4 and TRBJ2-7, with 10 bases fitting TRBD2. This CDR3 comprises 12 residues. The V and J ends lost 6 bases and 7 bases, in that order; junction bases with no gene match: 3. The CDR3: CASSPTSGEQYF. The DNA for the CDR3 is TGTGCCAGCAGCCCGACTAGCGGGGAGCAGTACTTC.

This clone was observed a handful of times. The genes are TRBV12-3 or TRBV12-4 and TRBJ2-7, with D hard to call. V was trimmed by 4 bases and J by 3 bases, leaving 4 bases between them. The CDR3 loop spans 11 amino acids. The CDR3 region is CASSSGYEQYF. The CDR3 DNA reads as TGTGCCAGCAGTTCAGGCTACGAGCAGTACTTC.

V and J are TRBV19 and TRBJ2-1; 8 nucleotides agree with TRBD2. With V trimmed by 6 bases and J by 6 bases, 10 bases remained unmatched. Per the germline V gene, CDR1 is LNHDA and CDR2 is SQIVND (reference sequence). The CDR3 loop spans 15 amino acids. CDR3 sequence: CASRPRGGTGNEQFF. In nucleotides, the CDR3 is TGTGCCAGTAGGCCTCGGGGGGGGACTGGCAATGAGCAGTTCTTC. The full variable domain, its missing parts supplied by reference TRBV19 and TRBJ2-1, is DGGITQSPKYLFRKEGQNVTLSCEQNLNHDAMYWYRQDPGQGLRLIYYSQIVNDFQKGDIAEGYSVSREKKESFPLTVTSAQKNPTAFYLCASRPRGGTGNEQFFGPGTRLTVL.

This chain joins TRBV19 and TRBJ1-6; D is unclear. The CDR3 spans 12 residues. CDR1 is LNHDA, CDR2 SQIVND, per germline (reference sequence). Trimming removed 5 bases at V and 8 bases at J, with 7 bases between. In DNA form, the CDR3 reads TGTGCCAGTAGTCCCCCGGATTCACCCCTCCACTTT. It is translated as CASSPPDSPLHF. The full variable domain, rest sourced from reference TRBV19 and TRBJ1-6, is DGGITQSPKYLFRKEGQNVTLSCEQNLNHDAMYWYRQDPGQGLRLIYYSQIVNDFQKGDIAEGYSVSREKKESFPLTVTSAQKNPTAFYLCASSPPDSPLHFGNGTRLTVT.

The rearrangement links TRBV9 to TRBJ2-5; tentatively, D is TRBD2 (6 bases). In germline, CDR1 is SGDLS, CDR2 YYNGEE. V gave up 2 bases and J gave up 4 bases, with 12 bases separating them. The CDR3 sequence is 14 residues long. In DNA form, the CDR3 reads TGTGCCAGCAGCGTGGGGAGGCGCTCAGAGACCCAGTACTTC. Amino acids: CASSVGRRSETQYF.

The chain links TRBV28 to TRBJ2-4; possible D gene TRBD2, 7 bases. Germline V gene data show CDR1 as MDHEN and CDR2 as SYDVKM. V was cut by 0 bases and J by 5 bases, with 14 bases left in between. CDR3 length equals 16 residues. DNA of the CDR3: TGTGCCAGCAGTTTATGGGGGGGGGCTGACGAAAACATTCAGTACTTC. Its translation: CASSLWGGADENIQYF.

CDR3 in DNA: TGTGCCATCAGTGAGCAATACGAGCAGTACTTC. It encodes CAISEQYEQYF. This chain joins TRBV10-3 and TRBJ2-7; no firm D call. This CDR3 spans 11 amino acids. The germline V gene has CDR1 ENHRY and CDR2 SYGVKD. V was pared by 2 bases and J by 4 bases, with 3 bases between.

This rearrangement joins TRBV6-5 to TRBJ1-3, with TRBD1 matching over 10 bases. After removal of 2 bases from V and 3 bases from J, the junction contained 1 base not matched to a gene. This CDR3 spans 15 amino acids. Looked up from germline, CDR1 is MNHEY and CDR2 is SVGAGI. CDR3 region: CASSYRDRGGNTIYF. CDR3 DNA: TGTGCCAGCAGTTACCGGGACAGGGGTGGAAACACCATATATTTT.

This sequence joins TRBV7-3 and TRBJ2-3; 12 positions agree with TRBD2. V gave up 5 bases and J gave up 3 bases; unmatched junction bases: 21. CDR1 is SGHTA, CDR2 FQGTGA, per germline. This CDR3 is 21 amino acids long. CDR3 nucleotide sequence: TGTGCCAGCAGCCCAGGCAGAGGCAGGGCGACTAGCGGGGGCCAGACAGATACGCAGTATTTT. It encodes CASSPGRGRATSGGQTDTQYF.

This chain links TRBV7-2 with TRBJ1-4, with TRBD1 matching 10 bases. With V trimmed by 5 bases and J by 3 bases, 3 bases remained unmatched. The CDR3 extends over 15 amino acids. The germline gives CDR1 SGHTA, CDR2 FQGNSA. The CDR3 reads CASSQTGGSNEKLFF. The DNA for the CDR3 is TGTGCCAGCAGCCAGACAGGGGGCTCTAATGAAAAACTGTTTTTT.

The chain uses TRBV28 and TRBJ1-2, with 7 bases aligning to TRBD1. With 5 bases clipped from V and 6 bases from J, the junction kept 12 bases outside the gene matches. In germline, CDR1 is MDHEN, CDR2 SYDVKM. The CDR3 has 15 amino acids. CDR3 sequence reads: CASSPTWGQRHGYTF. CDR3 nucleotides: TGTGCCAGCAGTCCAACTTGGGGACAGCGACATGGCTACACCTTC.

The rearrangement links TRBV5-4 to TRBJ2-5; 11 nucleotides line up with TRBD1. The CDR3 consists of 15 residues. In germline, CDR1 is SGHNT, CDR2 YYREEE (reference sequence). Trimming removed 2 bases from V and 4 bases from J; junction bases left unmatched: 4. The CDR3 sequence is CASSLGTGGRETQYF. The CDR3 DNA is TGTGCCAGCAGCTTAGGGACAGGGGGTCGAGAGACCCAGTACTTC.

This chain uses TRBV9 with TRBJ1-4; D possibly corresponds to TRBD1 (5 bases). This CDR3 comprises 15 residues. Germline V lookup: CDR1 SGDLS, CDR2 YYNGEE. V dropped 3 bases and J dropped 0 bases, with 9 bases sitting between them. CDR3 bases: TGTGCCAGCAGCGAAAAGACAGCAACTAATGAAAAACTGTTTTTT. Its translation is CASSEKTATNEKLFF.

J is TRBJ2-7 and V is TRBV4-2; a possible D gene is TRBD2 (6 bases). Trimming pared 5 bases from V and 4 bases from J, leaving 12 bases between. The CDR3 totals 13 residues. CDR1 LGHNA and CDR2 YNFKEQ come from the germline V gene. This CDR3 is CASSKGEVYEQYF. The CDR3 bases are TGTGCCAGCAGCAAAGGGGAGGTGTACGAGCAGTACTTC.

The V call is TRBV15, the J call TRBJ2-3, with TRBD1 as a possible D gene (5 bases). Germline CDR1 reads LNHNV; CDR2 reads YYDKDF (reference sequence). This CDR3 has 14 amino acids. Trimming cost V 0 bases and J 4 bases, with 8 bases left between them. CDR3 nucleotides: TGTGCCACCAGCAGAGAGATAGGGGCAGATACGCAGTATTTT. Translated: CATSREIGADTQYF.